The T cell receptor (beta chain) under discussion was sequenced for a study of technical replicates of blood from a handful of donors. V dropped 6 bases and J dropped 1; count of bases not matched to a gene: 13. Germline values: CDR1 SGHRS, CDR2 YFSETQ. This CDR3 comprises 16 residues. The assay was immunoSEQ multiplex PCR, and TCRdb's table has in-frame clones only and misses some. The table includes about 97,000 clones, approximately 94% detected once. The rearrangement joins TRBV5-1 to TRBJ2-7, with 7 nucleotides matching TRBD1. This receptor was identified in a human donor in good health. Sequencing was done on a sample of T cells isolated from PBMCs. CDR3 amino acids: CASKLTGATFSYEQYF. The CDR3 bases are TGCGCCAGCAAATTAACAGGGGCGACTTTTTCCTACGAGCAGTACTTC.